This T cell receptor (beta chain) stems from a study of blood T cell repertoires in COVID-19. Study-wide context: Samples came from the United States, Italy and Spain, spanning acute and convalescent COVID-19. PBMCs, B-cell-depleted T cells, or T cells provided the cDNA or gDNA that made up the material.

Libraries were prepared by immunoSEQ multiplex PCR; TCRdb keeps only in-frame clonotypes and omits some of them. The table has 130,000 or so clones, approximately 80% seen once; the top ten hold 12%. This CDR3 region has 15 residues. Germline CDR1 reads MNHEY; CDR2 reads SVGAGI. Trimming cost V 10 bases and J 2 bases; bases outside gene matches: 11. This TCR came from a woman aged 55 to 70 with acute or convalescent COVID-19. The sequencing sample was made of peripheral blood. This chain joins TRBV6-5 and TRBJ2-1, with 7 bases aligning to TRBD1. The CDR3 region has the DNA TGTGCCACCTTGAACCCGGGACAGCCCTACAATGAGCAGTTCTTC. It translates to CATLNPGQPYNEQFF.